This T cell receptor (beta chain) was recorded in a study of shared clonotypes between healthy human individuals. Background on the study: Per donor, CD8 memory used one plate, CD8 naive used two, CD4 memory used three and CD4 naive used three.

Study donors comprised healthy, HIV-negative adults devoid of recent acute infection or vaccination. The donor cohort consisted entirely of Caucasian adults residing in Nashville, Tennessee. Profiling relied on immunoSEQ multiplex PCR, and the TCRdb table lists in-frame clones only, not all of them. The sample contains about 1 million clones, more than 60% of which appear only once. This clone was recorded once. Germline values: CDR1 SGHRS, CDR2 YFSETQ. V was pared by 1 base and J by 3 bases, with 8 bases of the junction left unmatched. This CDR3 is 18 amino acids long. The clonotype comes from a man aged 18-30 years in good health. This rearrangement joins TRBV5-1 to TRBJ2-2, with 11 bases identical to TRBD2. Sequenced sample: memory CD4+ T cells sorted from blood. Stated subset: CD45RA-negative fraction. CDR3 protein: CASSLTPPGLADTGELFF. The CDR3 DNA reads as TGCGCCAGCAGCTTGACGCCTCCGGGACTAGCGGACACCGGGGAGCTGTTTTTT.